Listed below are T cell receptor beta chains from one sample, sequenced in a study of shared clonotypes between healthy human individuals. Sequenced by immunoSEQ multiplex PCR; TCRdb stores in-frame clones only, minus some. The sample includes under 2,500,000 clones, approximately 95% of them seen just once. The sample consisted of naive CD4+ T cells sorted from blood. Receptor source: a man between 18 and 29 years old in good health. Both conserved end residues are part of each CDR3. A D gene is named only where the DNA matches it firmly. Size values are once, few and many counts, or a class for expanded clones, and some rows have none.

j_call	v_call	clone_size	d_call	cdr3_aa	cdr3_nt
TRBJ2-5	TRBV20-1	-	-	CSALSGETQYF	TGCAGTGCTCTATCTGGAGAGACCCAGTACTTC
TRBJ1-1	TRBV5-1	-	-	CASSFRTQNTEAFF	TGCGCCAGCAGCTTCCGGACCCAAAACACTGAAGCTTTCTTT
TRBJ2-5	TRBV19	-	-	CASSGRGRETQYF	TGTGCCAGTAGTGGGAGGGGGCGAGAGACCCAGTACTTC
TRBJ2-1	TRBV9	-	TRBD2	CASSQGLAPQGEQFF	TGTGCCAGCAGCCAGGGACTAGCGCCTCAGGGAGAGCAGTTCTTC
TRBJ1-5	TRBV19	-	-	CASTQGSVVMAAQHF	TGTGCCAGTACCCAAGGTTCCGTTGTGATGGCCGCCCAGCATTTT
TRBJ1-5	TRBV28	-	-	CASSPGDAGNQPQHF	TGTGCCAGCAGTCCCGGGGACGCTGGGAATCAGCCCCAGCATTTT
TRBJ1-3	TRBV5-1	-	-	CASSLALGSGNTIYF	TGCGCCAGCAGCTTGGCCCTGGGAAGCGGAAACACCATATATTTT
TRBJ2-7	TRBV10-3	-	-	CAISEQAPGENYEQYF	TGTGCCATCAGTGAGCAGGCCCCGGGAGAGAATTACGAGCAGTACTTC
TRBJ2-5	TRBV19	once	-	CASSIARAETQYF	TGTGCCAGTAGTATAGCCCGAGCTGAGACCCAGTACTTC
TRBJ2-1	TRBV7-9	-	TRBD2	CASSLARLAGGLYNEQFF	TGTGCCAGCAGCTTAGCGCGACTAGCGGGGGGCCTTTACAATGAGCAGTTCTTC
TRBJ1-1	TRBV18	-	TRBD1	CASSKEGALGTEAFF	TGTGCCAGCTCAAAGGAGGGGGCGCTGGGCACTGAAGCTTTCTTT
TRBJ1-1	TRBV30	-	-	CAWTHQMNTEAFF	TGTGCCTGGACCCATCAGATGAACACTGAAGCTTTCTTT
TRBJ1-6	TRBV27	-	-	CASSLYGVSYNSPLHF	TGTGCCAGCAGTTTATACGGGGTTTCCTATAATTCACCCCTCCACTTT
TRBJ1-5	TRBV27	-	-	CASSSSQGLGSNQPQHF	TGTGCCAGCAGTTCCAGCCAGGGGTTGGGAAGCAATCAGCCCCAGCATTTT
TRBJ2-5	TRBV4-2	-	-	CASSQDWETQYF	TGTGCCAGCAGCCAAGATTGGGAGACCCAGTACTTC
TRBJ2-1	TRBV5-1	-	-	CASSTGTPNEQFF	TGCGCCAGCAGCACTGGGACTCCCAATGAGCAGTTCTTC
TRBJ2-7	TRBV19	-	TRBD2	CASTAQGLGWGEQYF	TGTGCCAGTACCGCCCAGGGACTAGGATGGGGCGAGCAGTACTTC
TRBJ1-5	TRBV6-6	few	-	CASSYDSVYQPQHF	TGTGCCAGCAGTTACGACAGCGTCTATCAGCCCCAGCATTTT
TRBJ1-2	TRBV25-1	-	TRBD1	CASSRGTGYGYTF	TGTGCCAGCAGTAGAGGGACAGGGTATGGCTACACCTTC
TRBJ2-7	TRBV6-1	-	-	CASRLGPTYEQYF	TGTGCCAGCAGGTTGGGCCCAACCTACGAGCAGTACTTC
TRBJ1-2	TRBV7-9	-	TRBD1	CASSLALGQNGYTF	TGTGCCAGCAGCTTAGCCTTGGGACAGAACGGCTACACCTTC
TRBJ2-5	TRBV2	-	-	CASSEGNLSGETQYF	TGTGCCAGCAGTGAGGGCAATTTATCCGGGGAGACCCAGTACTTC
TRBJ2-7	TRBV15	once	-	CATSENSGYEQYF	TGTGCCACCAGCGAGAATTCGGGCTACGAGCAGTACTTC
TRBJ1-2	TRBV19	-	-	CASSVRDINNYGYTF	TGTGCCAGTAGTGTCCGGGACATCAATAACTATGGCTACACCTTC
TRBJ2-2	TRBV28	-	-	CASSLAGATGELFF	TGTGCCAGCAGTTTAGCGGGGGCCACCGGGGAGCTGTTTTTT
TRBJ2-4	TRBV18	-	TRBD2	CASSPILWGGGAKNIQYF	TGTGCCAGCTCACCGATTTTATGGGGGGGAGGCGCCAAAAACATTCAGTACTTC
TRBJ2-3	TRBV5-4	-	TRBD1	CASSRTGSTDTQYF	TGTGCCAGCAGTCGGACAGGGAGCACAGATACGCAGTATTTT
TRBJ2-1	TRBV6-5	-	-	CASRRTRGEQFF	TGTGCCAGCAGAAGAACGCGGGGTGAGCAGTTCTTC
TRBJ1-5	TRBV28	-	TRBD1	CASSPGTGGNQPQHF	TGTGCCAGCAGTCCGGGGACAGGGGGCAATCAGCCCCAGCATTTT